The 2 T cell receptor beta chains below come from one sample, sequenced in a study of cytotoxic CD8 clonotypes in ibrutinib-treated CLL. This table comes from immunoSEQ multiplex PCR, and its TCRdb copy is limited to in-frame clones, with some not included. The sample contains some 310,000 clones, around four fifths of which appear only once. This material consisted of PBMCs, taken before ibrutinib treatment. The receptor set was obtained from a human donor with chronic lymphocytic leukemia.

This chain uses TRBV29-1 with TRBJ2-3, with 12 positions matching TRBD2. With V trimmed by 8 bases and J by 2 bases, 8 bases remained unmatched. The CDR3 contains 15 residues. The germline CDR1 and CDR2 sequences are SQVTM and ANQGSEA. The CDR3 sequence is CSSGRTSGTTDTQYF. The DNA for the CDR3 is TGCAGCTCCGGGAGGACTAGCGGGACCACAGATACGCAGTATTTT.

As to this clone: Other DNA sequences in this specimen translate into the identical CDR3. The chain joins TRBV29-1 to TRBJ2-7, with D hard to call. CDR3 length: 12 amino acids. V dropped 5 bases and J dropped 0 bases, with 8 bases sitting between them. The germline CDR1 and CDR2 sequences are SQVTM and ANQGSEA. CDR3 in amino acids: CSVRQDSYEQYF. Here the CDR3 DNA reads TGCAGCGTTAGGCAGGACTCCTACGAGCAGTACTTC.